One sample yielded the 30 T cell receptor beta chains listed below, sequenced in a study of T cells expressing NK-cell markers. Reprocessing the 5' RACE reads, TCRdb reports a single entry for every CDR3 protein and omits DNA. Recorded for this sample: fewer than 300,000 distinct CDR3 sequences. Material: blood T cells: a sorted CD56 or NKG2C T cell subset, CD4+ or CD8+ T cells, or bulk PBMC T cells (not recorded which). Every receptor here comes from a woman between 18 and 70 years old in good health.

V is TRBV7-2 and J is TRBJ2-7; there is no DNA to check the TCRdb D call of TRBD2. In germline, CDR1 is SGHTA, CDR2 FQGNSA. This CDR3 has 15 residues. This CDR3 is CASSRTSGSLYEQYF.

This chain connects TRBV10-2 to TRBJ1-1. CDR1 and CDR2 from the germline V gene are WSHSY and SAAADI. This CDR3 comprises 13 residues. The CDR3 is CASSDRVRTEAFF.

V and J are TRBV29-1 and TRBJ2-2. This CDR3 spans 11 amino acids. CDR1 is SQVTM, CDR2 ANQGSEA, per germline. This chain's CDR3 is CSVTDTGELFF.

The chain couples TRBV11-2 to TRBJ2-4; TCRdb lists TRBD2, though no DNA is available to test this call. The CDR3 extends over 17 amino acids. CDR1 and CDR2 (germline): SGHAT, FQNNGV. CDR3 amino acids: CASSSGGLSLAKNIQYF.

The chain employs TRBV30 and TRBJ1-2. The CDR3 consists of 16 residues. Germline V lookup: CDR1 GTSNPN, CDR2 SVGIG (reference sequence). The CDR3 sequence: CAWSVLGPGVSYGYTF.

The J gene is TRBJ2-1, the V gene TRBV3-1; checking the TCRdb D call of TRBD1 is not possible without DNA. Germline assignment: CDR1 LGHDT and CDR2 YNNKEL (reference sequence). This CDR3 has 13 residues. The CDR3 loop is CATGTGGRDEQFF.

The V call is TRBV4-2, the J call TRBJ2-3; TCRdb's assignment of TRBD2 cannot be checked, as there is no DNA. Germline loops: CDR1 LGHNA, CDR2 YNFKEQ. The CDR3 covers 18 residues. This CDR3 reads CASSQEGTSGGSIDTQYF.

The genes are TRBV7-3 and TRBJ2-3; TCRdb indicates TRBD1, and absent DNA this call remains unverified. This CDR3 is built from 15 residues. Germline V gene lookup returns CDR1 SGHTA and CDR2 FQGTGA. CDR3 sequence: CASSLSPLDTDTQYF.

The rearrangement joins TRBV6-2 or TRBV6-3 to TRBJ2-5; the D gene TCRdb calls, TRBD2, cannot be checked with no DNA. The V gene's germline CDR1 is MNHEY and CDR2 SVGEGT. This CDR3 has 14 residues. This CDR3 reads CASSPRLGQETQYF.

CDR3 protein: CASSSGDRLNEKLFF. The chain links TRBV5-1 to TRBJ1-4; the D call from TCRdb, TRBD1, cannot be confirmed without DNA. The CDR3 is made up of 15 amino acids. Germline assignment: CDR1 SGHRS and CDR2 YFSETQ.

The chain employs TRBV2 and TRBJ2-2; TCRdb selects TRBD2, and the lack of DNA leaves this call unchecked. In germline, CDR1 is SNHLY, CDR2 FYNNEI. This CDR3 spans 14 amino acids. The CDR3 spells CASTGTANTGELFF.

The chain couples TRBV7-2 to TRBJ1-2; absent DNA, TCRdb's TRBD1 call cannot be checked. Germline V gene sequence: CDR1 SGHTA, CDR2 FQGNSA. The CDR3 is made up of 13 amino acids. CDR3: CASSSGQVYGYTF. Based on the CDR3 plus reference TRBV7-2 and TRBJ1-2, the full variable domain is GAGVSQSPSNKVTEKGKDVELRCDPISGHTALYWYRQSLGQGLEFLIYFQGNSAPDKSGLPSDRFSAERTGGSVSTLTIQRTQQEDSAVYLCASSSGQVYGYTFGSGTRLTVV.

The chain couples TRBV7-9 to TRBJ2-3; TCRdb proposes TRBD2, but this gene call is untestable without DNA. The germline V gene has CDR1 SEHNR and CDR2 FQNEAQ (reference sequence). The CDR3 contains 16 residues. The CDR3 spells CASSPTRLAGTDTQYF.

This chain connects TRBV27 to TRBJ2-7; with no DNA, the TCRdb D assignment of TRBD2 cannot be verified. This CDR3 contains 14 residues. The V gene's germline CDR1 is MNHEY and CDR2 SMNVEV (reference sequence). This chain's CDR3 is CASWEGGINYEQYF.

V and J are TRBV6-1 and TRBJ1-2; absent DNA, TCRdb's TRBD1 call cannot be checked. Germline V gives CDR1 MNHNS, CDR2 SASEGT. The CDR3 is 15 residues long. CDR3 sequence reads: CASSNTGGPVYGYTF.

The genes are TRBV12-3 or TRBV12-4 and TRBJ1-5. The length of the CDR3 is 13 residues. The CDR3 loop is CASSLLGSQPQHF.

The chain uses TRBV20-1 and TRBJ2-7; the D call from TCRdb, TRBD2, cannot be confirmed without DNA. CDR1 and CDR2 (germline): DFQATT, SNEGSKA (reference sequence). This CDR3 is 14 amino acids long. The chain's CDR3 is CSASLAGGPWEQYF.

The rearrangement links TRBV19 to TRBJ1-1; TCRdb gives TRBD1 as the D gene, but with no DNA this cannot be confirmed. This CDR3 region has 14 residues. The germline V gene has CDR1 LNHDA and CDR2 SQIVND (reference sequence). The chain's CDR3 is CASSVQGMNTEAFF.

The rearrangement joins TRBV27 to TRBJ2-7; TCRdb selects TRBD2, and the lack of DNA leaves this call unchecked. Germline V gene sequence: CDR1 MNHEY, CDR2 SMNVEV (reference sequence). The CDR3 contains 16 residues. The CDR3: CASSLSKTSGTHEQYF.

By frequency, this clonotype is medium-sized. V gene TRBV29-1 combines with J gene TRBJ2-4; TCRdb indicates TRBD2, and absent DNA this call remains unverified. This CDR3 is built from 12 residues. Germline V lookup: CDR1 SQVTM, CDR2 ANQGSEA. The CDR3 spells CSVLEGKNIQYF.

This chain uses TRBV28 with TRBJ1-2. This CDR3 is 14 amino acids long. Germline-derived CDR1 and CDR2 are MDHEN and SYDVKM. CDR3 residues: CASSLREGLYGYTF.

The chain carries TRBV6-2 or TRBV6-3 and TRBJ2-1. Germline V gene lookup returns CDR1 MNHEY and CDR2 SVGEGT. The CDR3 runs 11 residues. CDR3 region: CASSYQNEQFF.

V and J are TRBV19 and TRBJ1-2; lacking DNA, the TRBD1 call made by TCRdb goes unchecked. This CDR3 is 13 amino acids long. Germline V gene lookup returns CDR1 LNHDA and CDR2 SQIVND (reference sequence). The CDR3 reads CASSTGQGYGYTF.

The genes are TRBV7-2 and TRBJ2-2. CDR3 length equals 16 residues. Looked up from germline, CDR1 is SGHTA and CDR2 is FQGNSA. CDR3: CASSDTAGVVTGELFF.

V is TRBV19 and J is TRBJ1-6; with no DNA, the TCRdb D assignment of TRBD1 cannot be verified. Germline CDR1 is LNHDA and CDR2 is SQIVND (reference sequence). The CDR3 has 15 amino acids. The CDR3 protein is CASSPQQTGDSPLHF.

The chain uses TRBV5-1 and TRBJ2-1; TCRdb names TRBD2, which stays unverified in the absence of DNA. The CDR3 is 13 amino acids. Germline V gene data show CDR1 as SGHRS and CDR2 as YFSETQ. CDR3 sequence: CASGSSEDNEQFF.

The genes are TRBV20-1 and TRBJ1-5. The CDR3 loop spans 12 amino acids. CDR1 is DFQATT and CDR2 is SNEGSKA in the germline V gene (reference sequence). CDR3 sequence reads: CSARRSNQPQHF.

The rearrangement joins TRBV6-1 to TRBJ2-1; TCRdb calls TRBD1, which cannot be checked without DNA. The CDR3 loop spans 16 amino acids. Germline CDR1 reads MNHNS; CDR2 reads SASEGT. The CDR3 region is CASSSPWGLRLNEQFF.

The chain is built from TRBV3-1 and TRBJ1-1; TCRdb returns TRBD1, unconfirmable since there is no DNA. The CDR3 loop spans 14 amino acids. Germline V gives CDR1 LGHDT, CDR2 YNNKEL (reference sequence). CDR3 protein: CASSRRQGDTEAFF.

The gene calls are TRBV5-1 and TRBJ2-3; absent DNA, TCRdb's TRBD2 call cannot be checked. CDR3 length equals 14 residues. Looked up from germline, CDR1 is SGHRS and CDR2 is YFSETQ. CDR3 sequence reads: CASRREGSTDTQYF.